These 16 T cell receptor beta chains were sequenced from one sample in a study of T cell responses to AZD1222 COVID-19 vaccine. Assay used: immunoSEQ multiplex PCR; TCRdb lists only in-frame clones, some missing. The sample consists of under 200,000 clones, roughly nine tenths of them appearing once. This material consisted of peripheral blood, taken 28 days after the second dose of the MenACWY control vaccine. The receptors originated from an adult who received the MenACWY meningococcal vaccine as a control.

The chain couples TRBV29-1 to TRBJ1-1, with D tentatively TRBD1 (5 bases). Germline lookup yields CDR1 SQVTM and CDR2 ANQGSEA. Trimming shortened V by 1 base and J by 8 bases, and 14 bases separated the two germline ends. This CDR3 has 13 residues. The CDR3 nucleotides read TGCAGCGTTGAAGCAAGAGGGGATACGGAAGCTTTCTTT. Translation gives CSVEARGDTEAFF.

The DNA for the CDR3 is TGTGCCAGCAGTTTGTTGGGACTAGCGGGAGGGCCGGAAGATGAGCAGTTCTTC. It codes for CASSLLGLAGGPEDEQFF. The chain has TRBV28 and TRBJ2-1; 16 nucleotides agree with TRBD2. From germline, CDR1 is MDHEN and CDR2 SYDVKM. V gave up 3 bases and J gave up 8 bases; unmatched junction bases: 10. This CDR3 spans 18 amino acids.

The chain carries TRBV9 and TRBJ2-1; 10 nucleotides agree with TRBD2. Germline V lookup: CDR1 SGDLS, CDR2 YYNGEE. The CDR3 runs to 14 residues. Germline trimming cut 3 bases from V and 9 bases from J; bases unmatched to any gene: 6. The CDR3 nucleotides are TGTGCCAGCAGCGATTGGACTAGCGGAGGTGAGCAGTTCTTC. It specifies CASSDWTSGGEQFF.

V gene TRBV5-4 combines with J gene TRBJ1-2, with D unclear. This CDR3 is 14 amino acids long. Trimming removed 0 bases from V and 4 bases from J, with 10 bases in between. Germline CDR1 is SGHNT and CDR2 is YYREEE (reference sequence). Here the CDR3 reads CASSLVSSLYGYTF. CDR3 DNA: TGTGCCAGCAGCTTGGTCAGCTCGCTCTATGGCTACACCTTC.

This chain joins TRBV18 and TRBJ2-5, with D hard to call. The length of the CDR3 is 13 residues. Germline V lookup: CDR1 KGHSH, CDR2 LQKENI. V lost 5 bases and J 4 bases, leaving 11 bases between the germline ends. The CDR3 sequence: CASSVRFSETQYF. The CDR3 coding sequence is TGTGCCAGCTCAGTGAGGTTTTCAGAGACCCAGTACTTC.

As for this clone: An end of the junction does not agree with germline; a read error may underlie this. The chain employs TRBV11-2 and TRBJ1-2; the D gene is possibly TRBD1 (5 bases). Germline V gene data show CDR1 as SGHAT and CDR2 as FQNNGV. The CDR3 contains 12 residues. The chain's CDR3 is CASSLLVPGPHF. In DNA form, the CDR3 reads TGTGCCAGCAGCTTATTGGTACCGGGACCGCACTTC.

The chain's CDR3 is CAWSVRGDYFTEAFF. The CDR3 DNA reads TGTGCCTGGAGTGTACGGGGGGACTATTTCACTGAAGCTTTCTTT. The gene calls are TRBV30 and TRBJ1-1; D is perhaps TRBD1 (5 bases). The CDR3 has 15 amino acids. The ends were cut back, 0 bases at V and 4 bases at J, with 15 bases in the middle. The germline gives CDR1 GTSNPN, CDR2 SVGIG (reference sequence).

This chain uses TRBV9 with TRBJ2-1, with 9 bases that match TRBD2. In germline, CDR1 is SGDLS, CDR2 YYNGEE. V was clipped by 1 base and J by 4 bases; unmatched bases: 9. The CDR3 runs to 17 residues. DNA of the CDR3: TGTGCCAGCAGCGTATCCCGGCGGGAGGGGTATTACAATGAGCAGTTCTTC. This translates into CASSVSRREGYYNEQFF.

Concerning this clone: The same CDR3 can be traced to other DNA sequences in this sample. This chain connects TRBV10-3 to TRBJ1-1; maybe TRBD1 (5 bases). Trimming removed 0 bases from V and 1 base from J, with 6 bases in between. The germline V gene encodes CDR1 ENHRY and CDR2 SYGVKD. CDR3 length: 14 amino acids. The chain's CDR3 is CAISESGGNTEAFF. CDR3 DNA sequence: TGTGCCATCAGTGAGTCGGGGGGGAACACTGAAGCTTTCTTT.

In this sample, this clone turned up a few times. The chain links TRBV7-9 to TRBJ2-2, with 11 positions matching TRBD2. With 5 bases clipped from V and 6 bases from J, the junction kept 8 bases outside the gene matches. CDR3 size: 16 residues. Germline-derived CDR1 and CDR2 are SEHNR and FQNEAQ (reference sequence). The CDR3 sequence: CASSRGLAGGAGELFF. The CDR3 DNA is TGTGCCAGCAGCCGAGGGCTAGCGGGAGGAGCCGGGGAGCTGTTTTTT. Combining the CDR3 with reference TRBV7-9 and TRBJ2-2 gives the whole variable domain DTGVSQNPRHKITKRGQNVTFRCDPISEHNRLYWYRQTLGQGPEFLTYFQNEAQLEKSRLLSDRFSAERPKGSFSTLEIQRTEQGDSAMYLCASSRGLAGGAGELFFGEGSRLTVL.

J is TRBJ2-7 and V is TRBV19; no definite D call. CDR1 is LNHDA and CDR2 is SQIVND in the germline V gene (reference sequence). V was clipped by 3 bases and J by 2 bases, with 11 bases between them. This CDR3 region has 14 residues. The CDR3 DNA reads as TGTGCCAGTAGTATCCCGGGCAGAACCTACGAGCAGTACTTC. Its translation: CASSIPGRTYEQYF.

The genes are TRBV28 and TRBJ1-5; TRBD1 matches at 8 bases. The CDR3 has 16 residues. V was clipped by 6 bases and J by 6 bases; unmatched bases: 13. Looked up from germline, CDR1 is MDHEN and CDR2 is SYDVKM. The DNA for the CDR3 is TGTGCCAGCAGACCTCGTGGGCAGGGGGCGGTTCAGCCCCAGCATTTT. Its translation: CASRPRGQGAVQPQHF. The variable domain in full, with the rest retrieved from reference TRBV28 and TRBJ1-5, is DVKVTQSSRYLVKRTGEKVFLECVQDMDHENMFWYRQDPGLGLRLIYFSYDVKMKEKGDIPEGYSVSREKKERFSLILESASTNQTSMYLCASRPRGQGAVQPQHFGDGTRLSIL.

V is TRBV2 and J is TRBJ1-5, with a weak D call TRBD1 (5 bases). In germline, CDR1 is SNHLY, CDR2 FYNNEI. V was shortened by 7 bases and J by 11 bases, with 18 bases between the two germline ends. The CDR3 sequence is 13 residues long. CDR3 sequence (DNA): TGTGCCAGCATCTCATCGGGCGGGGCGGCCCAGCATTTT. Amino acids: CASISSGGAAQHF.

The chain joins TRBV29-1 to TRBJ1-3; D might be TRBD1 (6 bases). In germline, CDR1 is SQVTM, CDR2 ANQGSEA. The CDR3 loop spans 15 amino acids. V was cut by 0 bases and J by 2 bases, with 11 bases left in between. CDR3 sequence reads: CSVEERRGPGNTIYF. Here the CDR3 DNA reads TGCAGCGTTGAAGAAAGACGGGGGCCTGGAAACACCATATATTTT.

The chain is built from TRBV5-6 and TRBJ2-2; possibly TRBD2 for D (7 bases). V was shortened by 4 bases and J by 6 bases, with 22 bases between the two germline ends. Germline CDR1 is SGHDT and CDR2 is YYEEEE. This CDR3 comprises 17 residues. CDR3 sequence (DNA): TGTGCCAGCAGCCCGGCGGGGGCGGGGAGCAGTCCCGGGGAGCTGTTTTTT. This gives the protein CASSPAGAGSSPGELFF.

The chain employs TRBV6-5 and TRBJ1-1; D is unresolved. This CDR3 region has 14 residues. V lost 7 bases and J lost 3, with 15 bases in between. Germline lookup yields CDR1 MNHEY and CDR2 SVGAGI. CDR3 coding DNA: TGTGCCAGCAACCGAGAACGGGCGGACACTGAAGCTTTCTTT. Translated: CASNRERADTEAFF.